Sequencing of this T cell receptor beta chain was carried out in a study of T cells in narcolepsy. The data were produced by immunoSEQ multiplex PCR, yet TCRdb's version contains in-frame clones alone and is incomplete. The data contain approximately 25,000 clones, approximately 80% of them seen just once; the ten biggest clones take up around 3.7%. The source is a human donor with narcolepsy. Sequenced material: CD45RA- memory CD4+ T cells from PBMCs.

The CDR3 protein is CASSSGTKNTIYF. DNA of the CDR3: TGTGCCAGCAGCTCAGGGACGAAGAACACCATATATTTT. The rearrangement links TRBV9 to TRBJ1-3; possible D gene TRBD1, 5 bases. From germline, CDR1 is SGDLS and CDR2 YYNGEE. Trimming took 4 bases from V and 7 from J, leaving 12 bases between them. The CDR3 consists of 13 residues.